The 29 T cell receptor beta chains reported below all come from one sample, sequenced in a study of PD-L1 blockade in urothelial cancer (dated by TCRdb to the late 2010s). The time point label, as the study defines it: pretreatment peripheral blood. The protocol used for the library was the immunoSEQ multiplex PCR assay. What TCRdb holds here is the immuneACCESS table cut down to in-frame rearrangements. Part of the clones is not present; checked against another copy, under half of the missing clones reflect an unresolved V gene, and the others are unexplained. The sample contains over 35,000 clones, about nine tenths of them found a single time. Roughly 10% of the sample belongs to the ten largest clones. Source: PBMCs, taken around atezolizumab (anti-PD-L1) treatment. These receptors all come from a woman aged 60-70 years with urothelial cancer.

The chain links TRBV9 to TRBJ2-7; TRBD1 aligns across 7 bases. V was clipped by 2 bases and J by 5 bases; unmatched bases: 16. CDR1 is SGDLS, CDR2 YYNGEE, per germline. The CDR3 consists of 17 residues. CDR3 residues: CASSVFGETGRSDEQYF. CDR3 coding DNA: TGTGCCAGCAGCGTCTTCGGGGAGACAGGGCGATCTGACGAGCAGTACTTC.

V usage is TRBV9 and J usage is TRBJ2-2; TRBD2 matches 11 bases. CDR1 and CDR2 from the germline V gene are SGDLS and YYNGEE. The CDR3 sequence is 17 residues long. The junction had 12 bases not matched to a gene; V was cut back by 4 bases and J by 7 bases. The CDR3 coding sequence is TGTGCCAGCAGCCCTCGCCCCACTAGCGGGAGTATCGGGGAGCTGTTTTTT. This sequence encodes CASSPRPTSGSIGELFF.

V gene TRBV10-2 combines with J gene TRBJ1-1; D ambiguous. Trimming removed 6 bases at V and 9 bases at J, with 17 bases between. The CDR3 runs 13 residues. Per germline, CDR1 WSHSY and CDR2 SAAADI. This chain's CDR3 is CASRIRPGSQAFF. The CDR3 DNA reads TGCGCCAGCAGAATACGACCGGGAAGCCAAGCTTTCTTT.

This sequence joins TRBV14 and TRBJ2-7, with D unresolved. Germline values: CDR1 SGHDN, CDR2 FVKESK. This CDR3 has 15 amino acids. The ends were cut back, 1 base at V and 2 bases at J, with 12 bases in the middle. The CDR3 DNA sequence: TGTGCCAGCAGCCAAGTGAACGGGTCCCCCTACGAGCAGTACTTC. This translates into CASSQVNGSPYEQYF.

The chain joins TRBV7-9 to TRBJ1-1; 8 positions match TRBD1. Germline CDR1 is SEHNR and CDR2 is FQNEAQ (reference sequence). This CDR3 contains 13 residues. V dropped 5 bases and J dropped 11; count of bases not matched to a gene: 10. The CDR3 sequence is CASSLGQGRGAFF. The CDR3 DNA sequence: TGTGCCAGCAGCCTCGGACAGGGCCGCGGGGCTTTCTTT.

A single count supports this clone. The chain combines TRBV7-8 with TRBJ2-3; D ambiguous. Trimming took off 1 base at V and 6 bases at J, with 8 bases between the two ends. This CDR3 has 13 residues. CDR1 is SGHVS, CDR2 FQNEAQ, per germline. Written as DNA, the CDR3 is TGTGCCAGCAGCTTAGGTGGGCTCGATACGCAGTATTTT. Translated: CASSLGGLDTQYF.

The chain couples TRBV4-1 to TRBJ2-1; 7 positions match TRBD2. The CDR3 is 16 residues long. Per the germline V gene, CDR1 is MGHRA and CDR2 is YSYEKL. The V and J ends lost 5 bases and 6 bases, in that order; junction bases with no gene match: 13. The CDR3 here is CASSSQGGQVFNEQFF. As DNA, the CDR3 is TGCGCCAGCAGCTCTCAGGGAGGGCAAGTCTTCAATGAGCAGTTCTTC.

The gene calls are TRBV28 and TRBJ1-4; 7 bases agree with TRBD1. This CDR3 is built from 16 residues. V lost 3 bases, J lost 6 bases, and 10 bases stayed unmatched. Germline V gives CDR1 MDHEN, CDR2 SYDVKM. The CDR3 nucleotides are TGTGCCAGCAGTTTTCACCCAACAGGGGACTATGAAAAACTGTTTTTT. This sequence encodes CASSFHPTGDYEKLFF.

The chain recombines TRBV5-5 with TRBJ2-7; D unclear. The CDR3 has 15 residues. Trimming took 1 base from V and 5 from J, leaving 16 bases between them. The germline CDR1 and CDR2 sequences are SGHKS and YYEKEE (reference sequence). CDR3 amino acids: CASSLPQRWSHEQYF. Here the CDR3 DNA reads TGTGCCAGCAGCTTGCCCCAGAGATGGAGTCACGAGCAGTACTTC.

The chain combines TRBV28 with TRBJ2-7; D remains unclear. The germline V gene has CDR1 MDHEN and CDR2 SYDVKM. Trimming stripped 2 bases from V and 0 bases from J, with 5 bases between. The CDR3 is made up of 13 amino acids. The DNA of the CDR3 is TGTGCCAGCAGTTTACAGGCCTCCTACGAGCAGTACTTC. Its protein product is CASSLQASYEQYF. The entire variable domain, with the rest obtained from reference TRBV28 and TRBJ2-7, is as follows: DVKVTQSSRYLVKRTGEKVFLECVQDMDHENMFWYRQDPGLGLRLIYFSYDVKMKEKGDIPEGYSVSREKKERFSLILESASTNQTSMYLCASSLQASYEQYFGPGTRLTVT.

The chain links TRBV7-2 to TRBJ2-1; D is unclear. The germline V gene has CDR1 SGHTA and CDR2 FQGNSA. Trimming took 5 bases from V and 6 from J, leaving 17 bases between them. This CDR3 is built from 15 residues. The CDR3 nucleotides read TGTGCCAGCAGCCGAGATTCCGCATCGGGCAATGAGCAGTTCTTC. Translating gives CASSRDSASGNEQFF.

The J gene is TRBJ2-5, the V gene TRBV11-1; TRBD1 is a possible D gene (6 bases). V was cut by 1 base and J by 8 bases, with 14 bases left in between. Germline CDR1 is SGHAT and CDR2 is FQDESV (reference sequence). CDR3 length: 14 amino acids. Here the CDR3 reads CASSLGGTQGTQYF. The CDR3 bases are TGTGCCAGCAGCTTAGGAGGGACACAAGGTACCCAGTACTTC.

This clone was detected once. The chain has TRBV5-1 and TRBJ2-5, with TRBD2 matching over 10 bases. J lost 5 bases, V lost 0 bases, and 13 bases had no gene match. The germline CDR1 and CDR2 sequences are SGHRS and YFSETQ. The length of the CDR3 is 18 residues. The CDR3 DNA follows: TGCGCCAGCAGCTTGGGGTCTAGCGGGAGTTTGGTGTCGGAGACCCAGTACTTC. Protein: CASSLGSSGSLVSETQYF.

The chain is built from TRBV2 and TRBJ1-2; 8 positions match TRBD1. V gave up 3 bases and J gave up 1 base; unmatched junction bases: 4. The length of the CDR3 is 15 residues. Germline V lookup: CDR1 SNHLY, CDR2 FYNNEI. The CDR3 region is CASSEDRAVNYGYTF. The CDR3 region has the DNA TGTGCCAGCAGTGAGGACAGGGCGGTTAACTATGGCTACACCTTC.

The V gene is TRBV27, the J gene TRBJ2-2; 8 positions match TRBD2. Germline CDR1 and CDR2: MNHEY and SMNVEV (reference sequence). The CDR3 loop spans 16 amino acids. V trimming: 0 bases; J trimming: 4 bases; junction bases outside the gene matches: 4. CDR3 coding DNA: TGTGCCAGCAGTTTATCGGGGACTAGGAGCACCGGGGAGCTGTTTTTT. Translated, it gives CASSLSGTRSTGELFF.

The gene calls are TRBV7-3 and TRBJ1-2, with D tentatively TRBD1 (6 bases). The CDR3 contains 13 residues. V shed 1 base and J shed 8 bases, with 11 bases lying between them. Looked up from germline, CDR1 is SGHTA and CDR2 is FQGTGA. The CDR3 DNA reads as TGTGCCAGCAGCTTAATGCAGGGGAGCGGCTACACCTTC. This codes for CASSLMQGSGYTF.

The CDR3 reads CASSFGQGTGELFF. CDR3 sequence (DNA): TGCGCCAGCAGCTTCGGACAGGGAACCGGGGAGCTGTTTTTT. The chain couples TRBV5-1 to TRBJ2-2, with 8 bases fitting TRBD1. J was trimmed by 5 bases and V by 2 bases; bases with no gene match: 2. This CDR3 contains 14 residues. Germline V gene sequence: CDR1 SGHRS, CDR2 YFSETQ.

V and J are TRBV20-1 and TRBJ1-5, with unresolved D. Germline CDR1 DFQATT, CDR2 SNEGSKA (reference sequence). Trimming cost V 6 bases and J 5 bases, with 8 bases left between them. The CDR3 covers 11 residues. The CDR3 loop is CSAGRDQPQHF. The CDR3 nucleotides are TGCAGTGCAGGGAGGGATCAGCCCCAGCATTTT.

The chain carries TRBV6-5 and TRBJ1-1, with 7 bases aligning to TRBD1. The CDR3 is 15 amino acids. V lost 0 bases, J lost 1 base, and 2 bases stayed unmatched. Per the germline V gene, CDR1 is MNHEY and CDR2 is SVGAGI. CDR3: CASSYSNRGNTEAFF. The CDR3 DNA follows: TGTGCCAGCAGTTACTCGAACAGGGGGAACACTGAAGCTTTCTTT.

This clone occurred once. The chain combines TRBV28 with TRBJ2-5, with 15 bases matching TRBD2. Germline lookup yields CDR1 MDHEN and CDR2 SYDVKM. V lost 5 bases, J lost 2 bases, and 3 bases stayed unmatched. This CDR3 contains 16 residues. The chain's CDR3 is CASSPGLAGGQETQYF. DNA of the CDR3: TGTGCCAGCAGTCCGGGACTAGCGGGAGGACAAGAGACCCAGTACTTC.

This sequence joins TRBV7-6 and TRBJ2-2; D perhaps matches TRBD2 (6 bases). Trimming took off 2 bases at V and 4 bases at J, with 14 bases between the two ends. Germline-derived CDR1 and CDR2 are SGHVS and FNYEAQ. The CDR3 totals 16 residues. CDR3 coding DNA: TGTGCCAGCAGCTTACAACCAGCGGGCCCCACCGGGGAGCTGTTTTTT. Its protein is CASSLQPAGPTGELFF. Together with reference TRBV7-6 and TRBJ2-2, the CDR3 gives the full variable domain: GAGVSQSPRYKVTKRGQDVALRCDPISGHVSLYWYRQALGQGPEFLTYFNYEAQQDKSGLPNDRFSAERPEGSISTLTIQRTEQRDSAMYRCASSLQPAGPTGELFFGEGSRLTVL.

The rearrangement joins TRBV11-2 to TRBJ1-2; 9 nucleotides match TRBD1. CDR1 and CDR2 (germline): SGHAT, FQNNGV. This CDR3 is built from 16 residues. The V and J ends lost 4 bases and 2 bases, in that order; junction bases with no gene match: 8. The CDR3 DNA reads TGTGCCAGCAGCTCTTTTCCCGGGACAGGGAACTATGGCTACACCTTC. Translating gives CASSSFPGTGNYGYTF.

V is TRBV7-2 and J is TRBJ2-3; tentative D call: TRBD1 (5 bases). The CDR3 spans 14 residues. CDR1 SGHTA and CDR2 FQGNSA come from the germline V gene. V shed 1 base and J shed 4 bases, with 9 bases lying between them. The CDR3 region has the DNA TGTGCCAGCAGCTTAGAAATAGGGGCAGATACGCAGTATTTT. It is translated as CASSLEIGADTQYF.

This sequence joins TRBV6-5 and TRBJ1-1; D ambiguous. V was shortened by 2 bases and J by 4 bases, with 8 bases between the two germline ends. This CDR3 contains 13 residues. Germline V CDR1 and CDR2: MNHEY, SVGAGI. The CDR3 DNA reads as TGTGCCAGCAGTTACGGGGAGGGCACTGAAGCTTTCTTT. Encoded protein: CASSYGEGTEAFF.

The rearrangement uses TRBV6-1 and TRBJ2-7; TRBD1 matches 8 bases. V was pared by 8 bases and J by 1 base, with 1 base of the junction left unmatched. From germline, CDR1 is MNHNS and CDR2 SASEGT. This CDR3 comprises 12 residues. Written as DNA, the CDR3 is TGTGCCAGCGACAGGGGATCCTACGAGCAGTACTTC. It specifies CASDRGSYEQYF.

CDR3 DNA sequence: TGTGCCAGCAGCTTGGTCCAGGGATCCGCTGGAAACACCATATATTTT. The encoded protein is CASSLVQGSAGNTIYF. This rearrangement joins TRBV5-4 to TRBJ1-3, with D possibly matching TRBD1 (5 bases). Germline V CDR1 and CDR2: SGHNT, YYREEE (reference sequence). This CDR3 spans 16 amino acids. V shed 0 bases and J shed 2 bases, with 12 bases lying between them. Variable domain in full (rest from reference TRBV5-4 and TRBJ1-3): ETGVTQSPTHLIKTRGQQVTLRCSSQSGHNTVSWYQQALGQGPQFIFQYYREEENGRGNFPPRFSGLQFPNYSSELNVNALELDDSALYLCASSLVQGSAGNTIYFGEGSWLTVV.

The V and J genes are TRBV5-4 and TRBJ2-6; 7 bases fit TRBD1. Germline V gene lookup returns CDR1 SGHNT and CDR2 YYREEE (reference sequence). The V and J ends lost 2 bases and 3 bases, in that order; junction bases with no gene match: 2. The CDR3 is made up of 15 amino acids. CDR3: CASSFRGLGANVLTF. In nucleotides, the CDR3 is TGTGCCAGCAGCTTTAGGGGGCTTGGGGCCAACGTCCTGACTTTC.

Written as DNA, the CDR3 is TGTGCCAGCAATAGACAGGGCCCCTACGAGCAGTACTTC. The encoded protein is CASNRQGPYEQYF. This chain uses TRBV7-9 with TRBJ2-7; 7 positions agree with TRBD1. This CDR3 region has 13 residues. CDR1 SEHNR and CDR2 FQNEAQ come from the germline V gene (reference sequence). Germline trimming cut 7 bases from V and 2 bases from J; bases unmatched to any gene: 5.

The J gene is TRBJ2-7, the V gene TRBV7-8, with 9 bases aligning to TRBD1. Germline CDR1 is SGHVS and CDR2 is FQNEAQ. This CDR3 is built from 17 residues. V dropped 3 bases and J dropped 3; count of bases not matched to a gene: 12. DNA of the CDR3: TGTGCCAGCAGCTTCAACCCACAGGGGGCTGGAGACTACGAGCAGTACTTC. Residues: CASSFNPQGAGDYEQYF.